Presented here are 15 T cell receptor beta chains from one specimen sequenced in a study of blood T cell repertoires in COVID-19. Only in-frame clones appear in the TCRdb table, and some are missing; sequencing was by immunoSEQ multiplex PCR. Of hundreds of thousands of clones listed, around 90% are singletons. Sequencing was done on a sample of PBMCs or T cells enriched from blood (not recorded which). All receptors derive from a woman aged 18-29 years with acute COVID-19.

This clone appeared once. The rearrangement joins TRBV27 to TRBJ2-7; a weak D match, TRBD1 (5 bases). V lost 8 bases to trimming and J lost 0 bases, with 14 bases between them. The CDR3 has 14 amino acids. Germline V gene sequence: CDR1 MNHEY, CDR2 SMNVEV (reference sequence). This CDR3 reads CASGPTETSYEQYF. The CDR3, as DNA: TGTGCCAGCGGGCCGACAGAGACCTCCTACGAGCAGTACTTC.

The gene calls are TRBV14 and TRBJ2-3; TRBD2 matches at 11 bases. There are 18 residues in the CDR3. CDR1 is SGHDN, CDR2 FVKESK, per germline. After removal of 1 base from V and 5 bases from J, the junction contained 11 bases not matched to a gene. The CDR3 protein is CASSQGGASSGRRDTQYF. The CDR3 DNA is TGTGCCAGCAGCCAAGGAGGGGCGTCTAGCGGGAGGCGAGATACGCAGTATTTT.

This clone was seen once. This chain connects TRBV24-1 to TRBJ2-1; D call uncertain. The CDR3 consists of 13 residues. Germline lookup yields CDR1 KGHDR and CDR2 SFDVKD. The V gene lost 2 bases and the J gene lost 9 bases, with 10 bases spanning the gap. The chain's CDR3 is CATSDYLKREQFF. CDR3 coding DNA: TGTGCCACCAGTGATTACTTGAAGCGTGAGCAGTTCTTC.

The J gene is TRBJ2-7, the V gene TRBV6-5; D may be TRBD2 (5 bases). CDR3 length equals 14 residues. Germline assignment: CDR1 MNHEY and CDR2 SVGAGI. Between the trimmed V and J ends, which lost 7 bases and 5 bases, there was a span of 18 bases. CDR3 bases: TGTGCCAGCAAGCGAGGGCGGGCGAGCAACGAGCAGTACTTC. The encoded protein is CASKRGRASNEQYF.

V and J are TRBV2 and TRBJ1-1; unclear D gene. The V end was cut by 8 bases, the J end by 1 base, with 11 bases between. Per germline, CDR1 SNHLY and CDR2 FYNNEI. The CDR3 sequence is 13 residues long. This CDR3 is CASADYENTEAFF. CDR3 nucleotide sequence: TGTGCCAGCGCGGATTACGAGAACACTGAAGCTTTCTTT.

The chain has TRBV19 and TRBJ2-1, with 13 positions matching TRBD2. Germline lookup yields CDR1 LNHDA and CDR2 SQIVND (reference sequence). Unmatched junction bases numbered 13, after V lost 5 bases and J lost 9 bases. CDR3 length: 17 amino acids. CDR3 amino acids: CASSPSELAGGQSEQFF. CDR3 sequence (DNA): TGTGCCAGTAGTCCTTCTGAACTAGCGGGAGGGCAGAGTGAGCAGTTCTTC.

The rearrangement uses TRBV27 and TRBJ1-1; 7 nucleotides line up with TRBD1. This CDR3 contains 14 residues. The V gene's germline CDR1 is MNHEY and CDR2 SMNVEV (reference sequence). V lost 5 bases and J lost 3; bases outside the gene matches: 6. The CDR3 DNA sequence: TGTGCCAGCAGTCAACGACAGGGTTACACTGAAGCTTTCTTT. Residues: CASSQRQGYTEAFF.

The CDR3 spells CSARAGEGQYF. The CDR3 nucleotides read TGCAGTGCTAGAGCCGGGGAAGGGCAGTACTTC. The rearrangement uses TRBV20-1 and TRBJ2-7; D possibly corresponds to TRBD2 (5 bases). V was trimmed by 1 base and J by 9 bases, leaving 10 bases between them. This CDR3 spans 11 amino acids. Germline CDR1 and CDR2: DFQATT and SNEGSKA (reference sequence).

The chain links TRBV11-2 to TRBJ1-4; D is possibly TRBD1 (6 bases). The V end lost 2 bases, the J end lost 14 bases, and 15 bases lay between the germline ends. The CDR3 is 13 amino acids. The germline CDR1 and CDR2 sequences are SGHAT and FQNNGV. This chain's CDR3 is CASSLSTGQFLFF. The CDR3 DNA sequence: TGTGCCAGCAGCTTATCCACGGGACAATTTCTGTTTTTT.

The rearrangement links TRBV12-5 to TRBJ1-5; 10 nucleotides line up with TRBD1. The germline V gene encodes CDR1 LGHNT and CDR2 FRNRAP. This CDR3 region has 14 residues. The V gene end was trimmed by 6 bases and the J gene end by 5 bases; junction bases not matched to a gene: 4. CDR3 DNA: TGTGCTAGTGGGGGACAGGGGATATATCAGCCCCAGCATTTT. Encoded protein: CASGGQGIYQPQHF.

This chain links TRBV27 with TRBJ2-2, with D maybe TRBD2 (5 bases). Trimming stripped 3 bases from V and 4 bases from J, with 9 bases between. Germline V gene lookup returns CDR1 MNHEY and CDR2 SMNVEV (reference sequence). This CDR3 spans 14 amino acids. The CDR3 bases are TGTGCCAGCAGTTTGAGGGTTAGCACCGGGGAGCTGTTTTTT. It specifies CASSLRVSTGELFF.

The CDR3 loop is CASSHSQSFPYEQYF. CDR3 bases: TGTGCCAGCAGCCACTCCCAAAGTTTTCCCTACGAGCAGTACTTC. The chain carries TRBV9 and TRBJ2-7; D not resolved. There are 15 residues in the CDR3. The germline gives CDR1 SGDLS, CDR2 YYNGEE. V shed 4 bases and J shed 2 bases, with 16 bases lying between them.

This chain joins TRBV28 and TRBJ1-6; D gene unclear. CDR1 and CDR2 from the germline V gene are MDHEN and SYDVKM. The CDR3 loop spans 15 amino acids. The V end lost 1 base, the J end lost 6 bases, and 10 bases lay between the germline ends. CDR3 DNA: TGTGCCAGCAGTTTATTTGCGGTTCTTAATTCACCCCTCCACTTT. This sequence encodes CASSLFAVLNSPLHF.

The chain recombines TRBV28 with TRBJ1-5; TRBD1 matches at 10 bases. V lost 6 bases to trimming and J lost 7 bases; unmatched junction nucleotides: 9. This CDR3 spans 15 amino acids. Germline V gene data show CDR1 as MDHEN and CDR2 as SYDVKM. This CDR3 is CASRLGTGVSQPQHF. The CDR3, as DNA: TGTGCCAGCAGGTTAGGGACAGGGGTCAGCCAGCCCCAGCATTTT.

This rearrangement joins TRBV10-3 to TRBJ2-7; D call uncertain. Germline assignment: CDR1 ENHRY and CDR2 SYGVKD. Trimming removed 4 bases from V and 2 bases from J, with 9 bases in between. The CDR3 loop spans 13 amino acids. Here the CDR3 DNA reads TGTGCCATCAGTGCGCGTCTGGCCTACGAGCAGTACTTC. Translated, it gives CAISARLAYEQYF.